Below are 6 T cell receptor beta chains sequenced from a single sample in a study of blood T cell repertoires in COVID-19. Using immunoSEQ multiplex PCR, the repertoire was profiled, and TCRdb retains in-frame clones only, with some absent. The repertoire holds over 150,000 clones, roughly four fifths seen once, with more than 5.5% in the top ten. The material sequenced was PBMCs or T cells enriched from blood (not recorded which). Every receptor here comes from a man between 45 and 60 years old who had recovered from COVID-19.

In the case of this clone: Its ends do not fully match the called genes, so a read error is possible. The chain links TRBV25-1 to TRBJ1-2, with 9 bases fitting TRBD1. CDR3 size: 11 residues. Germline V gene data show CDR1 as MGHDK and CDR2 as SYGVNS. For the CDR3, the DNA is TGTGCCAGCAGTGGCGGGACAGGGTGCTCCTTC. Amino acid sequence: CASSGGTGCSF.

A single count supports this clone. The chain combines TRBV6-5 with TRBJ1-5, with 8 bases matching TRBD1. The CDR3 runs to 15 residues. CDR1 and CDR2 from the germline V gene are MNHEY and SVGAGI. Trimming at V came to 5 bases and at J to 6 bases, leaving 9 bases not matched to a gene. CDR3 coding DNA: TGTGCCAGCAGTACCGGACAGGGAACGAGTCAGCCCCAGCATTTT. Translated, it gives CASSTGQGTSQPQHF.

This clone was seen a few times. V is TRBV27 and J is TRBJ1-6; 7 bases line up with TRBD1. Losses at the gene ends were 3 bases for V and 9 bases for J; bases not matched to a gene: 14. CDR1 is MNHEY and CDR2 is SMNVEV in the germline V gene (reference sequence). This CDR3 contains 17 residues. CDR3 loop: CASSFRGQNAAASPLHF. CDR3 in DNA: TGTGCCAGCAGTTTTCGGGGACAGAATGCGGCTGCTTCACCCCTCCACTTT.

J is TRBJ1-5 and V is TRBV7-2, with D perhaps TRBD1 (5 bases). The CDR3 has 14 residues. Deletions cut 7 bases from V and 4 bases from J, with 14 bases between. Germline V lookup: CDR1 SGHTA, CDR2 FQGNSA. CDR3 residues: CASNPMGGNQPQHF. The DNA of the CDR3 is TGTGCCAGCAACCCCATGGGGGGTAATCAGCCCCAGCATTTT.

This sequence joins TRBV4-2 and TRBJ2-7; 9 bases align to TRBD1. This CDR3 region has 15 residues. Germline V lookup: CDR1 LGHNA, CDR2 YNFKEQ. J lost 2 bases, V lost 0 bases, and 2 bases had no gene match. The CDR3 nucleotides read TGTGCCAGCAGCCAAGATACAGGGGGCACCTACGAGCAGTACTTC. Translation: CASSQDTGGTYEQYF.

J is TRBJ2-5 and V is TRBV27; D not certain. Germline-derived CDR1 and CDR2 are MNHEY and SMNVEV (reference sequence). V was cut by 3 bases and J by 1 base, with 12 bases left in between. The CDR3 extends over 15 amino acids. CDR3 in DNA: TGTGCCAGCAGTTTTTCAGGCAAGCCCCAAGAGACCCAGTACTTC. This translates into CASSFSGKPQETQYF.